These T cell receptor beta chains were read from a single sample in a study of cytomegalovirus exposure and HLA in healthy donors. Sequencing was performed with immunoSEQ multiplex PCR; in TCRdb, only in-frame clones are kept and a portion is missing. The sample has about 130,000 clones, 81% seen once; the top ten hold 0.55% to 0.75%. Sequences were obtained from PBMCs. Receptors originate from a man aged 18 to 30 in good health and CMV-seronegative. CDR3s include the opening cysteine and the closing phenylalanine or tryptophan. Each record gives: CDR3 DNA, CDR3 protein, clone size, V gene, J gene, D gene. The D gene is left open where the match is weak. Size values are once, few and many counts, or a class for expanded clones, and some rows have none.

TGCGCCAGCAGTGCTGGGACTAGCGGGTACCACGGGGAGCTGTTTTTT	CASSAGTSGYHGELFF	-	TRBV10-1	TRBJ2-2	TRBD2
TGTGCCAGCAGCCAAGGATCGTCCAGGTCTGGCAGAAATGAAAAACTGTTTTTT	CASSQGSSRSGRNEKLFF	-	TRBV4-2	TRBJ1-4	-
TGCGCCAGCAGCCAAGATGCGGGTTTCGGGGGAAACACCATATATTTT	CASSQDAGFGGNTIYF	-	TRBV4-3	TRBJ1-3	-
TGCGCCAGCAGCATTCCCTTGGGGGCCGGAGATACGCAGTATTTT	CASSIPLGAGDTQYF	-	TRBV5-1	TRBJ2-3	-
TGTGCCAGCAGCTCAGGGACAGATCAGCCCCAGCATTTT	CASSSGTDQPQHF	-	TRBV7-9	TRBJ1-5	TRBD1
TGTGCCAGCAGCTTAGGAGGGACAGGGCGGCACACTGAAGCTTTCTTT	CASSLGGTGRHTEAFF	-	TRBV11-3	TRBJ1-1	TRBD1
TGTGCCAGCAGCGCAAGGCGCGGCACTGAAGCTTTCTTT	CASSARRGTEAFF	-	TRBV9	TRBJ1-1	-
TGTGCCAGCAGCGAGGGGCACAAGAACACTGAAGCTTTCTTT	CASSEGHKNTEAFF	-	TRBV9	TRBJ1-1	-
TGTGCCAGCAGTTACGTAGCAGCAACTAATGAAAAACTGTTTTTT	CASSYVAATNEKLFF	-	TRBV6-6	TRBJ1-4	-
TGCAGCGCCACGCGACAGGGTCGAGGCACTGAAGCTTTCTTT	CSATRQGRGTEAFF	-	TRBV29-1	TRBJ1-1	TRBD1
TGCGCCAGCAGTGATCACTTAGCGGGGGGTGGCAATTTCGCCAAAAACATTCAGTACTTC	CASSDHLAGGGNFAKNIQYF	-	TRBV10-1	TRBJ2-4	TRBD2
TGTGCCAGCAGCGTACGAGGGGGCAATGAGCAGTTCTTC	CASSVRGGNEQFF	once	TRBV11-3	TRBJ2-1	-
TGTGCCAGCAGCTTGACTAGCGGGGGGGCGAGACTTAATGAGCAGTTCTTC	CASSLTSGGARLNEQFF	-	TRBV5-4	TRBJ2-1	TRBD2
TGTGCCAGCAGTTTGTCCGCAGGGGGCACACATTACGAGCAGTACTTC	CASSLSAGGTHYEQYF	few	TRBV28	TRBJ2-7	TRBD1
TGTGCCTTCCCGAGTTCAGCGGAGGACCTAGCTAACTATGGCTACACCTTC	CAFPSSAEDLANYGYTF	-	TRBV30	TRBJ1-2	-